This T cell receptor beta chain appears in the sequencing data of a study of graft-versus-host responses after intestinal transplantation (dated by TCRdb to the early 2020s). Turning to the overall study: The transplants that recipients received were multivisceral, liver-intestinal, or isolated intestinal. Of the 20 to 25 intestinal transplant recipients enrolled in the cohort, one of whom was a retransplant, 3 patients without pretransplant specimens were excluded. Bulk TCR-beta CDR3 sequencing was used to track graft-versus-host and host-versus-graft alloreactive T cell clones in the graft, circulation and bone marrow after intestinal transplantation. Samples from a few later patients were sequenced in-house on an Illumina MiSeq with MiXCR processing rather than by the commercial service. Donor T cell macrochimerism was defined as a peak of at least 4% donor T cells among recipient peripheral blood mononuclear cells. Every recipient was given anti-thymocyte globulin induction, followed by around three years of maintenance tacrolimus and steroids. Alloreactive clones were identified by sequencing pre-transplant mixed lymphocyte reaction products and comparing them with unstimulated pre-transplant donor and recipient T cells. Points the paper makes about the study in general: The conclusions were limited by the relatively low number and heterogeneity of the intestinal transplant patients. In the allografts of patients with donor T cell macrochimerism, GvH to HvG T cell clonal ratios were high. GvH clones were detected in recipient bone marrow, and some of these GvH clones were observed earlier in ileal mucosa or blood, consistent with an intestinal mucosal origin. Peak levels of circulating GvH clones were associated with declines in HvG clones early after transplant.

V drops 4 bases and J drops 3 bases, leaving 19 bases in between. Reading the germline V gene gives CDR1 SGDLS and CDR2 YYNGEE. The CDR3, from cysteine to phenylalanine, totals 16 residues. Only the CDR3 part of the read is kept: 48 bases, read in frame from the first base. Of note for this clone: Its antigen is currently not known. Per-base qualities were not stored, and no clone one base away is much larger.

Interpreted using the paper, the time point label stands for: cells obtained before transplantation from donor or recipient. CD3+CD4+ and CD3+CD8+ populations were FACS-sorted from unstimulated pre-transplant donor and recipient cells taken from spleen or lymph nodes. To prepare the library, the immunoSEQ multiplex PCR assay was applied. For most patients, genomic DNA was isolated with the Qiagen DNeasy Blood and Tissue Kit and shipped frozen to Adaptive Biotechnologies for TCR sequencing. High-throughput TCR-beta CDR3 sequencing of genomic DNA from most patients was performed by Adaptive Biotechnologies. Processing in the source paper ran as follows. Adaptive's ImmunoSEQ software supplied the TCR sequencing data for 15 to 20 patients, while MiXCR and VDJtools were used to process a few other patients. To correct CD4 versus CD8 sorting errors, sequences present in both subsets at a frequency ratio below 5:1 were removed. CDR3 nucleotide sequences shared between donor and recipient were removed because the origin of such sequences could not be assigned. To be classed as alloreactive, a clone needed at least 2-fold expansion over unstimulated cells and a minimum CFSE-low frequency of 0.002% (template counts) or 0.001% (read counts). Mappable clones were those detected in sequenced pre-transplant spleen, lymph node, or MLR CFSE-low populations of the donor or recipient. Cumulative frequency of alloreactive clones was calculated as a percentage of all sequences weighted by copy number. TCRdb limited this immuneACCESS table to in-frame rearrangements with V and J called. A share of clones is missing; checked studies link under half to unresolved V genes, and the rest is unexplained. V and J calls and clone size are those listed in that table; D and trimming were worked out from the DNA. The sample table records more than 65,000 clones; approximately 90% of these occur just once. More than 0.35% of the sample is held by the ten biggest clonotypes.

The chain is assembled from TRBV9 and TRBJ1-2; the D region possibly corresponds to TRBD1 (5 bases align). The material sequenced was unstimulated CD8+ T cells sorted from spleen or lymph node cells, taken before transplant. This receptor was obtained from a human donor who was the organ donor for an intestinal transplant. The CDR3 reads CASSHNPTEADYGYTF. The nucleotides are TGTGCCAGCAGCCATAACCCGACAGAGGCCGACTATGGCTACACCTTC.